Here is one T cell receptor beta chain with its context. The antigen is not known. Generated by immunoSEQ multiplex PCR, the TCRdb table keeps only in-frame clones and is missing some. The sample has 100,000 to 150,000 clones; 90% are singletons. This record comes from a study of T cell responses to AZD1222 COVID-19 vaccine. General study findings and limits: Seropositivity was recorded at baseline in only a handful of AZD1222 recipients. Within unmutated variant regions lay the reported targets of nearly half of spike-specific TCRs.

The CDR3 is 12 residues long. Trimming took 5 bases from V and 8 from J; bases not matched to a gene: 5. Germline V gene data show CDR1 as SNHLY and CDR2 as FYNNEI. The receptor comes from an adult in good health. The starting material was peripheral blood, obtained on day 0 of AZD1222 vaccination. The chain recombines TRBV2 with TRBJ1-2; the match to TRBD1 covers 7 bases. The chain's CDR3 is CASSNRGRGYTF. In DNA, the CDR3 is TGTGCCAGCAGTAACAGGGGACGGGGCTACACCTTC.